This TCR beta chain was recovered during a study of regulatory T cells in long-lasting Graves disease. Investigators prepared the TCR beta libraries by applying iRepertoire HTBI primers and Arm-PCR of CDR3 regions. In the original processing: Analysis of the samples identified over 60 TRBV and 14 TRBJ segments. Each CDR3 protein gets one entry after TCRdb re-called the multiplex PCR reads with MiXCR. TCRdb's processing, not the authors' own work, is the source of the V and J calls. The sample includes around 500,000 distinct CDR3 sequences, about 20% of them seen just once. Time point described: persistent/refractory GD, antithyroid drugs over 5 years with positive TRAb. PBMC-derived RNA was used for the TCR library. This clonotype was recorded only once. V trimming: 5 bases; J trimming: 0 bases; junction bases outside the gene matches: 9. Germline V gene sequence: CDR1 SGHTA, CDR2 FQGTGA. This CDR3 is 16 amino acids long.

J is TRBJ1-2 and V is TRBV7-3; 7 bases are a match to TRBD1. The clonotype originates from a female donor with Graves disease. This sample comprised peripheral blood mononuclear cells (PBMCs), obtained when the disease was refractory, from a patient treated with antithyroid drugs. The CDR3 is CASSLGTAEPNYGYTF. In nucleotides, the CDR3 is TGTGCCAGCAGCCTAGGGACAGCCGAACCTAACTATGGCTACACCTTC.